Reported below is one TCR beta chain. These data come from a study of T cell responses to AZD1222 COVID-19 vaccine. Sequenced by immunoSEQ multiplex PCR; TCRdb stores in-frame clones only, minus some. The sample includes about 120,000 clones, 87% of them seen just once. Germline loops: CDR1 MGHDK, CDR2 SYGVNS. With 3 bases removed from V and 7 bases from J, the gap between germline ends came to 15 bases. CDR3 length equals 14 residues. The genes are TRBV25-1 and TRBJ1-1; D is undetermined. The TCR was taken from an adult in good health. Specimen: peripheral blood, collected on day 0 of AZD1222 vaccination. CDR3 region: CASSDPHVANEAFF. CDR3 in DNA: TGTGCCAGCAGTGACCCCCATGTGGCAAATGAAGCTTTCTTT. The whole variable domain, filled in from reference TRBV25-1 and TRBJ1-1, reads EADIYQTPRYLVIGTGKKITLECSQTMGHDKMYWYQQDPGMELHLIHYSYGVNSTEKGDLSSESTVSRIRTEHFPLTLESARPSHTSQYLCASSDPHVANEAFFGQGTRLTVV.